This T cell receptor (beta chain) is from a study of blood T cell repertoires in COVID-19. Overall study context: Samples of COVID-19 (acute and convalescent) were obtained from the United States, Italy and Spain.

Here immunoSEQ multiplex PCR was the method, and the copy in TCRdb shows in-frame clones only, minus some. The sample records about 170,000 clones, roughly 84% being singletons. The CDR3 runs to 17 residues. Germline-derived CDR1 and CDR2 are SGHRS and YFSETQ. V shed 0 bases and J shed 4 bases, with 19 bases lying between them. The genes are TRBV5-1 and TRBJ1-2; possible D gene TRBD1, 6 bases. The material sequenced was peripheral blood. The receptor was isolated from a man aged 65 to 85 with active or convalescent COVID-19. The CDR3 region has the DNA TGCGCCAGCAGCTTGGGACCCCAGGTTGGGGGCGTCTATGGCTACACCTTC. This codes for CASSLGPQVGGVYGYTF.